The clone carrying this T cell receptor (beta chain) has at least ten counts. Its antigen is still unknown. Being one base from a much bigger clone, this may be a read error. Other DNA sequences within the sample encode an identical CDR3. No treatment of any kind had been given to any patient before thyroid surgery. Original data processing: Construction of a distant-metastasis classifier for papillary thyroid cancer relied on CDR3 differences across clinicopathological groups. Via MiXCR, TCRdb re-called the PCR reads. The V and J calls were determined by TCRdb, not by the authors. The sample consists of more than 10,000 clones, approximately 31% of them appearing once. The record originates from a study of metastatic and nonmetastatic thyroid tumors. Study overall: Samples came from malignant and benign thyroid patients, and repertoires were compared across blood and tumor or nodule tissue. Study-wide results and limits: Reported TCR beta diversity, measured in blood and tumor, was significantly higher for malignant thyroid tumors than for benign nodules.

This receptor was identified in a female donor with papillary thyroid cancer or a benign thyroid nodule (not recorded which). Some clones in this sample may be carry-over from other donors' samples. The source material was tumor tissue.

The CDR3 DNA follows: TGCAGTGCCCCGACGGACAACACTGGAGCTTTCTTT. This codes for CSAPTDNTGAFF. This sequence joins TRBV20-1 and TRBJ1-1; perhaps TRBD1 as D (5 bases). Germline lookup yields CDR1 DFQATT and CDR2 SNEGSKA (reference sequence). This CDR3 contains 12 residues.